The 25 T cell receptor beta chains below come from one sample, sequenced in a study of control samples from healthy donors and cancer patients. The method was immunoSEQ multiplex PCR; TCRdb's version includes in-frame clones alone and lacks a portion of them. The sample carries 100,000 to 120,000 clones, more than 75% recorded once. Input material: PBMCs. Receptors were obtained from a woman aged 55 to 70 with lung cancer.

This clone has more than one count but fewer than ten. The CDR3 sequence: CASSQDSSPNYGYTF. The CDR3, as DNA: TGTGCCAGCAGCCAAGACTCATCACCCAACTATGGCTACACCTTC. The chain recombines TRBV3-1 (or the pseudogene TRBV3-2) with TRBJ1-2, with D unclear. Trimming pared 0 bases from V and 2 bases from J, leaving 10 bases between. This CDR3 comprises 15 residues. Germline assignment: CDR1 LGHDT and CDR2 YNNKEL (reference sequence).

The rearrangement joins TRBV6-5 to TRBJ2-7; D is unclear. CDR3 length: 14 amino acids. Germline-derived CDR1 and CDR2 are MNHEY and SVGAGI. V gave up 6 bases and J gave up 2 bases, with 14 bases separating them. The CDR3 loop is CASSAEPRTYEQYF. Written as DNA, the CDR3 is TGTGCCAGCAGCGCCGAACCGCGCACCTACGAGCAGTACTTC.

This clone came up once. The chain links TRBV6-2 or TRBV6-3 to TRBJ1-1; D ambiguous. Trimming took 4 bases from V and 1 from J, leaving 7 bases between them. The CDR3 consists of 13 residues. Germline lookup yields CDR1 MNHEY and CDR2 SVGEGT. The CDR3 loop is CASSSYTNTEAFF. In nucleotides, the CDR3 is TGTGCCAGCAGTTCCTACACGAACACTGAAGCTTTCTTT.

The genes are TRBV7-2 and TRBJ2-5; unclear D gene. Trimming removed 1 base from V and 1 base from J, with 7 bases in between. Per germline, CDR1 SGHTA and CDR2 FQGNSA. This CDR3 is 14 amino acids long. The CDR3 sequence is CASSLVGPQETQYF. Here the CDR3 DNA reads TGTGCCAGCAGCTTAGTTGGCCCCCAAGAGACCCAGTACTTC.

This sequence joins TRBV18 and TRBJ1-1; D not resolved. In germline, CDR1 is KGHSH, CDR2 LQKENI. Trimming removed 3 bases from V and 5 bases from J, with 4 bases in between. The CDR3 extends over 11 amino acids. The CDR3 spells CASSPGTEAFF. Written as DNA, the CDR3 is TGTGCCAGCTCACCGGGTACTGAAGCTTTCTTT.

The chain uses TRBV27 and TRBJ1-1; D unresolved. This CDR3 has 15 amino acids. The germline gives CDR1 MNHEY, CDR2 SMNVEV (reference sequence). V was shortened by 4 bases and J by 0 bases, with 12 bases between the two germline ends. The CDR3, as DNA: TGTGCCAGCAGTTCCGGGTACAACATGAACACTGAAGCTTTCTTT. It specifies CASSSGYNMNTEAFF.

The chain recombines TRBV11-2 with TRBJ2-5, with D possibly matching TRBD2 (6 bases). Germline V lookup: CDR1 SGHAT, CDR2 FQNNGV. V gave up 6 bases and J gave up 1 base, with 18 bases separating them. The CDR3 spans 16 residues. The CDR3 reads CASRGGSGLLQETQYF. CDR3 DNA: TGTGCCAGCAGGGGGGGATCAGGGCTCCTCCAAGAGACCCAGTACTTC.

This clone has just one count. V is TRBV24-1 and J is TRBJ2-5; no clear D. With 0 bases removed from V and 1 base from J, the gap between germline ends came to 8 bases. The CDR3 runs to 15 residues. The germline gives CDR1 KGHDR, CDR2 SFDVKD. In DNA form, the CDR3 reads TGTGCCACCAGTGATTTGCAGGATTCCCAAGAGACCCAGTACTTC. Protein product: CATSDLQDSQETQYF.

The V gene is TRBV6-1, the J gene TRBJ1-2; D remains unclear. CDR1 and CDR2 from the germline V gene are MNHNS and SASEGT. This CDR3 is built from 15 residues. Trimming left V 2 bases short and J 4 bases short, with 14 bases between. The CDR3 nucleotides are TGTGCCAGCAGTGAATTCGGACGGGCGTTCTATGGCTACACCTTC. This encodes CASSEFGRAFYGYTF.

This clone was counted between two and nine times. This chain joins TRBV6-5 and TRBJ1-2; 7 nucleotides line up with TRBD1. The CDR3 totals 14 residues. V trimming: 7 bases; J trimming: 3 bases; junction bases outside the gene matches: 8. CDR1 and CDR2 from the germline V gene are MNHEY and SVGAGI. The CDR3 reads CASIRTGDYYGYTF. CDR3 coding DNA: TGTGCCAGCATCCGGACAGGTGATTACTATGGCTACACCTTC.

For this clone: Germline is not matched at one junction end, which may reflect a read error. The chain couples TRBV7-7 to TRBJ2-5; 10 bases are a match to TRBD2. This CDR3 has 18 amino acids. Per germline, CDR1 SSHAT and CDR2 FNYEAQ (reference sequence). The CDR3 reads CASSLNTGPSGGQETQYF. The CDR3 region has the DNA TGTGCTAGCAGCTTAAACACTGGCCCTAGCGGGGGCCAAGAGACCCAGTACTTC. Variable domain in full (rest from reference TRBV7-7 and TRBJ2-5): GAGVSQSPRYKVTKRGQDVTLRCDPISSHATLYWYQQALGQGPEFLTYFNYEAQPDKSGLPSDRFSAERPEGSISTLTIQRTEQRDSAMYRCASSLNTGPSGGQETQYFGPGTRLLVL.

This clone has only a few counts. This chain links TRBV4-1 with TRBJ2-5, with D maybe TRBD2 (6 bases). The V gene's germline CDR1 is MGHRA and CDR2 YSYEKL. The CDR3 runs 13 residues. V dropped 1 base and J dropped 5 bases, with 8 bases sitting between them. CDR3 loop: CASSQAGVETQYF. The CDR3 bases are TGCGCCAGCAGCCAAGCGGGGGTGGAGACCCAGTACTTC.

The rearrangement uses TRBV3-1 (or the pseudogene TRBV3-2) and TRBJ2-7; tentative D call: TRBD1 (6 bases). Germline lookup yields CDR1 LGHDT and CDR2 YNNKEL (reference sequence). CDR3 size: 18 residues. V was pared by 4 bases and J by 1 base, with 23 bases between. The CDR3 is CASSRRQAVQSVSYEQYF. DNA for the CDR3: TGTGCCAGCAGCCGAAGACAGGCGGTACAGTCGGTTTCCTACGAGCAGTACTTC.

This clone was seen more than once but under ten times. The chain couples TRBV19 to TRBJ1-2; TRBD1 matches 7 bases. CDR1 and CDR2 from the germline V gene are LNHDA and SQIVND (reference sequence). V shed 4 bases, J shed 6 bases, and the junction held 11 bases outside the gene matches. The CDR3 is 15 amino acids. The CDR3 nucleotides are TGTGCCAGTAGTAACCAGGGGGGCAATCTAAATGGCTACACCTTC. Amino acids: CASSNQGGNLNGYTF.

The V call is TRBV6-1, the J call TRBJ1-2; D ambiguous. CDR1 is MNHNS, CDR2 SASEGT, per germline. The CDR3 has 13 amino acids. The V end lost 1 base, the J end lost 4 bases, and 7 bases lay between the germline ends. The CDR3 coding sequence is TGTGCCAGCAGTGAAGGTGGGTTCTATGGCTACACCTTC. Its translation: CASSEGGFYGYTF.

This CDR3 is CASSRQINQPQHF. As DNA, the CDR3 is TGTGCCAGTAGTCGACAGATCAATCAGCCCCAGCATTTT. This rearrangement joins TRBV19 to TRBJ1-5; weak D call: TRBD1 (5 bases). CDR1 is LNHDA, CDR2 SQIVND, per germline (reference sequence). V shed 5 bases and J shed 3 bases, with 8 bases lying between them. The CDR3 loop spans 13 amino acids.

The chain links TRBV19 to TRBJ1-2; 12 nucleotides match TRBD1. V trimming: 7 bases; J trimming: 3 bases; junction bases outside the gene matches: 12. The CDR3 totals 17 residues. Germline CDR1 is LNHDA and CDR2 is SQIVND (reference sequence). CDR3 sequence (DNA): TGTGCCAGTACCTTCTCCGGGACAGGGGGCAATGACTATGGCTACACCTTC. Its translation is CASTFSGTGGNDYGYTF. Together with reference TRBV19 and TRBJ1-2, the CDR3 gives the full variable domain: DGGITQSPKYLFRKEGQNVTLSCEQNLNHDAMYWYRQDPGQGLRLIYYSQIVNDFQKGDIAEGYSVSREKKESFPLTVTSAQKNPTAFYLCASTFSGTGGNDYGYTFGSGTRLTVV.

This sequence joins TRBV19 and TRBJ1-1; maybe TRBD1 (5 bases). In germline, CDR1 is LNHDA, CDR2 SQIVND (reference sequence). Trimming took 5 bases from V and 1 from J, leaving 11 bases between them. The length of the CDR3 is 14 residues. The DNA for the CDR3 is TGTGCCAGTAGTCTCCTCGGGGGGAACACTGAAGCTTTCTTT. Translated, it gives CASSLLGGNTEAFF.

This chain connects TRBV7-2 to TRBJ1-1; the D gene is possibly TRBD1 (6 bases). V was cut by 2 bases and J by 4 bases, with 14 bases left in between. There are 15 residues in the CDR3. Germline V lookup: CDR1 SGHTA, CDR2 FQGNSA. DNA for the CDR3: TGTGCCAGCAGCTTACTCCAGGGGAGGGGCACTGAAGCTTTCTTT. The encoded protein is CASSLLQGRGTEAFF.

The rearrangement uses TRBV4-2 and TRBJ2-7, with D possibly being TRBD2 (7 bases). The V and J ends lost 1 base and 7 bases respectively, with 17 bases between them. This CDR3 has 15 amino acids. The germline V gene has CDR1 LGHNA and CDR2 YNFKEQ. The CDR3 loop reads CASSQGAQGRGEQYF. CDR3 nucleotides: TGTGCCAGCAGCCAAGGCGCGCAGGGGCGGGGGGAGCAGTACTTC.

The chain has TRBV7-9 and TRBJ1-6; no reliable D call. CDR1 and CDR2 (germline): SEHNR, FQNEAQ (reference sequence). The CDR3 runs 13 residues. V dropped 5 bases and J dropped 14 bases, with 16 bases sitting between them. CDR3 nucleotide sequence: TGTGCCAGCAGCCTAGAAGACGGTGGGTCCCTCCACTTT. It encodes CASSLEDGGSLHF.

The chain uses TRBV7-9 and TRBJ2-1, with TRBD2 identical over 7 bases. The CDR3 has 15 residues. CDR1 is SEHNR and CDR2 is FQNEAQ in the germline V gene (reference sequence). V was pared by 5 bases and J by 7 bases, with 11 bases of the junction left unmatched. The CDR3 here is CASSAGVKMVNEQFF. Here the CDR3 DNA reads TGTGCCAGCAGCGCGGGAGTTAAAATGGTGAATGAGCAGTTCTTC.

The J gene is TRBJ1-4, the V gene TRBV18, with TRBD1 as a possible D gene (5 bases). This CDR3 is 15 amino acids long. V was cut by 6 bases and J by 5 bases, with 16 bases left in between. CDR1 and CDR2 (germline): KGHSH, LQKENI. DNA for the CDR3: TGTGCCAGCTCCAGGGCGCAGGGAGAGAATGAAAAACTGTTTTTT. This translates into CASSRAQGENEKLFF.

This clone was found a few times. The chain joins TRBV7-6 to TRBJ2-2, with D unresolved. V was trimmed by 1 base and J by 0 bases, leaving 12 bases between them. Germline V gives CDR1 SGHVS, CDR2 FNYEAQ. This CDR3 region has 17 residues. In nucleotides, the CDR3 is TGTGCCAGCAGCTTAGAGGGCTGGCACACGAACACCGGGGAGCTGTTTTTT. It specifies CASSLEGWHTNTGELFF.

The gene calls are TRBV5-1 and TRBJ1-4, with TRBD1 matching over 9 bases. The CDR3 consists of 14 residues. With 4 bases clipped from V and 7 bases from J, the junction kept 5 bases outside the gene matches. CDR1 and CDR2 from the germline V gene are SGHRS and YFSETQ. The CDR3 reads CASSPGTGTEKLFF. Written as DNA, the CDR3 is TGCGCCAGCAGCCCCGGGACAGGGACTGAAAAACTGTTTTTT. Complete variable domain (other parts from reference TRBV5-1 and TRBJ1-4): KAGVTQTPRYLIKTRGQQVTLSCSPISGHRSVSWYQQTPGQGLQFLFEYFSETQRNKGNFPGRFSGRQFSNSRSEMNVSTLELGDSALYLCASSPGTGTEKLFFGSGTQLSVL.